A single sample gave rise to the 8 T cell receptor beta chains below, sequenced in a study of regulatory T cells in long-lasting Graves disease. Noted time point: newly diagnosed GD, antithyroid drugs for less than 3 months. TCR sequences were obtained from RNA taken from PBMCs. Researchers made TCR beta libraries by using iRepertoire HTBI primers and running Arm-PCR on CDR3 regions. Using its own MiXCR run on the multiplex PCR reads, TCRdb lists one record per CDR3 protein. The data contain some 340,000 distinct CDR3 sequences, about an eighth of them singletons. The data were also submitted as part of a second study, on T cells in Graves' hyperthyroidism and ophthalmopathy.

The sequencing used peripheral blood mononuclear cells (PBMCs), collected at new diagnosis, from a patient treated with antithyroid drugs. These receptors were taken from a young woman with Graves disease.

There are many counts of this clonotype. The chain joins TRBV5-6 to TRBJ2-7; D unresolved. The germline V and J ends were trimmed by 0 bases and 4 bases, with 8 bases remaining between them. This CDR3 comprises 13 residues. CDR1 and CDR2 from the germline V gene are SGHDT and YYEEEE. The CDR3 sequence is CASSLGSNYEQYV. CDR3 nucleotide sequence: TGTGCCAGCAGCTTGGGGAGTAATTACGAGCAGTACGTC.

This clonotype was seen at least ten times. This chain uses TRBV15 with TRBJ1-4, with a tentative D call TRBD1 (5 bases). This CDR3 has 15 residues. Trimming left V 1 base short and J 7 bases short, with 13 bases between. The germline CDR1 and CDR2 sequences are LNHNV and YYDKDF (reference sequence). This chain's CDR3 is CATSRVGEVGEKLFF. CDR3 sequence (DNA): TGTGCCACCAGCAGAGTAGGGGAAGTCGGTGAAAAACTGTTTTTT. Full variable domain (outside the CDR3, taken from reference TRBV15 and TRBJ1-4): DAMVIQNPRYQVTQFGKPVTLSCSQTLNHNVMYWYQQKSSQAPKLLFHYYDKDFNNEADTPDNFQSRRPNTSFCFLDIRSPGLGDTAMYLCATSRVGEVGEKLFFGSGTQLSVL.

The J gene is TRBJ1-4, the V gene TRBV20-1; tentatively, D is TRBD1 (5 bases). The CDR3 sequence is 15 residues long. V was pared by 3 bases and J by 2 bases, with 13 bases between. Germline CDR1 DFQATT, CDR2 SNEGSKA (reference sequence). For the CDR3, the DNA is TGCAGTGCTAGCGGCAGGGAGAACACTAATGAAAAACTGTTTTTT. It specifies CSASGRENTNEKLFF.

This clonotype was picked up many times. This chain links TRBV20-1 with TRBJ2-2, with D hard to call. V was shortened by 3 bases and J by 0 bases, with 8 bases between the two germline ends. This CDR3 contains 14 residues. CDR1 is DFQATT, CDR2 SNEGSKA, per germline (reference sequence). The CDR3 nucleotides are TGCAGTGCTAGTCCCGCCTCGAACACCGGGGAGCTGTTTTTT. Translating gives CSASPASNTGELFF.

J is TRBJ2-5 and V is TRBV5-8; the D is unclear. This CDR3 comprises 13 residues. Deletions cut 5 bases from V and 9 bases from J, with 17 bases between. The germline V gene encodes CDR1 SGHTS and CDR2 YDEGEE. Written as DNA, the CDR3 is TGTGCCAGCAGTAGAGGACCGCCTGGGGCCCAGTACTTC. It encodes CASSRGPPGAQYF.

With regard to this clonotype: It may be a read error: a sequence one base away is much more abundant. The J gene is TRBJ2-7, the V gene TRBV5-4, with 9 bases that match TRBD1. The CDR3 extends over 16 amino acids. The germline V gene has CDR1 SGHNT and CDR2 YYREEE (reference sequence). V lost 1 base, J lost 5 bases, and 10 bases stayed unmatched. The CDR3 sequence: CASSLKGQGLAHEQYF. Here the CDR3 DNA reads TGTGCCAGCAGCTTGAAGGGACAGGGTTTGGCCCACGAGCAGTACTTC.

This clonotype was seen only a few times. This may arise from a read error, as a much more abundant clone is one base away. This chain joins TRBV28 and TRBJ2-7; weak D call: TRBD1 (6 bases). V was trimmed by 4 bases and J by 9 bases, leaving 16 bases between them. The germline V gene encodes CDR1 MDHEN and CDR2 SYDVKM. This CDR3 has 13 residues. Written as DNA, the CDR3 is TGTGCCAGCAGTTCCTCCCCGACAGGAGGGCAGTACTTC. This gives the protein CASSSSPTGGQYF.

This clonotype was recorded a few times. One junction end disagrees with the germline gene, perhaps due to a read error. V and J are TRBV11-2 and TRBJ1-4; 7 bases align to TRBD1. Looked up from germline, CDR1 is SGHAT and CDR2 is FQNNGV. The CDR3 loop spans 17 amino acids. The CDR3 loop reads CASSRIRGQGVDEKLFF. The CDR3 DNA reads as TGCGCCAGCAGCCGGATTCGGGGCCAGGGGGTAGATGAAAAACTGTTTTTT. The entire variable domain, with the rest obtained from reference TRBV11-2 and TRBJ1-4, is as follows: EAGVAQSPRYKIIEKRQSVAFWCNPISGHATLYWYQQILGQGPKLLIQFQNNGVVDDSQLPKDRFSAERLKGVDSTLKIQPAKLEDSAVYLCASSRIRGQGVDEKLFFGSGTQLSVL.